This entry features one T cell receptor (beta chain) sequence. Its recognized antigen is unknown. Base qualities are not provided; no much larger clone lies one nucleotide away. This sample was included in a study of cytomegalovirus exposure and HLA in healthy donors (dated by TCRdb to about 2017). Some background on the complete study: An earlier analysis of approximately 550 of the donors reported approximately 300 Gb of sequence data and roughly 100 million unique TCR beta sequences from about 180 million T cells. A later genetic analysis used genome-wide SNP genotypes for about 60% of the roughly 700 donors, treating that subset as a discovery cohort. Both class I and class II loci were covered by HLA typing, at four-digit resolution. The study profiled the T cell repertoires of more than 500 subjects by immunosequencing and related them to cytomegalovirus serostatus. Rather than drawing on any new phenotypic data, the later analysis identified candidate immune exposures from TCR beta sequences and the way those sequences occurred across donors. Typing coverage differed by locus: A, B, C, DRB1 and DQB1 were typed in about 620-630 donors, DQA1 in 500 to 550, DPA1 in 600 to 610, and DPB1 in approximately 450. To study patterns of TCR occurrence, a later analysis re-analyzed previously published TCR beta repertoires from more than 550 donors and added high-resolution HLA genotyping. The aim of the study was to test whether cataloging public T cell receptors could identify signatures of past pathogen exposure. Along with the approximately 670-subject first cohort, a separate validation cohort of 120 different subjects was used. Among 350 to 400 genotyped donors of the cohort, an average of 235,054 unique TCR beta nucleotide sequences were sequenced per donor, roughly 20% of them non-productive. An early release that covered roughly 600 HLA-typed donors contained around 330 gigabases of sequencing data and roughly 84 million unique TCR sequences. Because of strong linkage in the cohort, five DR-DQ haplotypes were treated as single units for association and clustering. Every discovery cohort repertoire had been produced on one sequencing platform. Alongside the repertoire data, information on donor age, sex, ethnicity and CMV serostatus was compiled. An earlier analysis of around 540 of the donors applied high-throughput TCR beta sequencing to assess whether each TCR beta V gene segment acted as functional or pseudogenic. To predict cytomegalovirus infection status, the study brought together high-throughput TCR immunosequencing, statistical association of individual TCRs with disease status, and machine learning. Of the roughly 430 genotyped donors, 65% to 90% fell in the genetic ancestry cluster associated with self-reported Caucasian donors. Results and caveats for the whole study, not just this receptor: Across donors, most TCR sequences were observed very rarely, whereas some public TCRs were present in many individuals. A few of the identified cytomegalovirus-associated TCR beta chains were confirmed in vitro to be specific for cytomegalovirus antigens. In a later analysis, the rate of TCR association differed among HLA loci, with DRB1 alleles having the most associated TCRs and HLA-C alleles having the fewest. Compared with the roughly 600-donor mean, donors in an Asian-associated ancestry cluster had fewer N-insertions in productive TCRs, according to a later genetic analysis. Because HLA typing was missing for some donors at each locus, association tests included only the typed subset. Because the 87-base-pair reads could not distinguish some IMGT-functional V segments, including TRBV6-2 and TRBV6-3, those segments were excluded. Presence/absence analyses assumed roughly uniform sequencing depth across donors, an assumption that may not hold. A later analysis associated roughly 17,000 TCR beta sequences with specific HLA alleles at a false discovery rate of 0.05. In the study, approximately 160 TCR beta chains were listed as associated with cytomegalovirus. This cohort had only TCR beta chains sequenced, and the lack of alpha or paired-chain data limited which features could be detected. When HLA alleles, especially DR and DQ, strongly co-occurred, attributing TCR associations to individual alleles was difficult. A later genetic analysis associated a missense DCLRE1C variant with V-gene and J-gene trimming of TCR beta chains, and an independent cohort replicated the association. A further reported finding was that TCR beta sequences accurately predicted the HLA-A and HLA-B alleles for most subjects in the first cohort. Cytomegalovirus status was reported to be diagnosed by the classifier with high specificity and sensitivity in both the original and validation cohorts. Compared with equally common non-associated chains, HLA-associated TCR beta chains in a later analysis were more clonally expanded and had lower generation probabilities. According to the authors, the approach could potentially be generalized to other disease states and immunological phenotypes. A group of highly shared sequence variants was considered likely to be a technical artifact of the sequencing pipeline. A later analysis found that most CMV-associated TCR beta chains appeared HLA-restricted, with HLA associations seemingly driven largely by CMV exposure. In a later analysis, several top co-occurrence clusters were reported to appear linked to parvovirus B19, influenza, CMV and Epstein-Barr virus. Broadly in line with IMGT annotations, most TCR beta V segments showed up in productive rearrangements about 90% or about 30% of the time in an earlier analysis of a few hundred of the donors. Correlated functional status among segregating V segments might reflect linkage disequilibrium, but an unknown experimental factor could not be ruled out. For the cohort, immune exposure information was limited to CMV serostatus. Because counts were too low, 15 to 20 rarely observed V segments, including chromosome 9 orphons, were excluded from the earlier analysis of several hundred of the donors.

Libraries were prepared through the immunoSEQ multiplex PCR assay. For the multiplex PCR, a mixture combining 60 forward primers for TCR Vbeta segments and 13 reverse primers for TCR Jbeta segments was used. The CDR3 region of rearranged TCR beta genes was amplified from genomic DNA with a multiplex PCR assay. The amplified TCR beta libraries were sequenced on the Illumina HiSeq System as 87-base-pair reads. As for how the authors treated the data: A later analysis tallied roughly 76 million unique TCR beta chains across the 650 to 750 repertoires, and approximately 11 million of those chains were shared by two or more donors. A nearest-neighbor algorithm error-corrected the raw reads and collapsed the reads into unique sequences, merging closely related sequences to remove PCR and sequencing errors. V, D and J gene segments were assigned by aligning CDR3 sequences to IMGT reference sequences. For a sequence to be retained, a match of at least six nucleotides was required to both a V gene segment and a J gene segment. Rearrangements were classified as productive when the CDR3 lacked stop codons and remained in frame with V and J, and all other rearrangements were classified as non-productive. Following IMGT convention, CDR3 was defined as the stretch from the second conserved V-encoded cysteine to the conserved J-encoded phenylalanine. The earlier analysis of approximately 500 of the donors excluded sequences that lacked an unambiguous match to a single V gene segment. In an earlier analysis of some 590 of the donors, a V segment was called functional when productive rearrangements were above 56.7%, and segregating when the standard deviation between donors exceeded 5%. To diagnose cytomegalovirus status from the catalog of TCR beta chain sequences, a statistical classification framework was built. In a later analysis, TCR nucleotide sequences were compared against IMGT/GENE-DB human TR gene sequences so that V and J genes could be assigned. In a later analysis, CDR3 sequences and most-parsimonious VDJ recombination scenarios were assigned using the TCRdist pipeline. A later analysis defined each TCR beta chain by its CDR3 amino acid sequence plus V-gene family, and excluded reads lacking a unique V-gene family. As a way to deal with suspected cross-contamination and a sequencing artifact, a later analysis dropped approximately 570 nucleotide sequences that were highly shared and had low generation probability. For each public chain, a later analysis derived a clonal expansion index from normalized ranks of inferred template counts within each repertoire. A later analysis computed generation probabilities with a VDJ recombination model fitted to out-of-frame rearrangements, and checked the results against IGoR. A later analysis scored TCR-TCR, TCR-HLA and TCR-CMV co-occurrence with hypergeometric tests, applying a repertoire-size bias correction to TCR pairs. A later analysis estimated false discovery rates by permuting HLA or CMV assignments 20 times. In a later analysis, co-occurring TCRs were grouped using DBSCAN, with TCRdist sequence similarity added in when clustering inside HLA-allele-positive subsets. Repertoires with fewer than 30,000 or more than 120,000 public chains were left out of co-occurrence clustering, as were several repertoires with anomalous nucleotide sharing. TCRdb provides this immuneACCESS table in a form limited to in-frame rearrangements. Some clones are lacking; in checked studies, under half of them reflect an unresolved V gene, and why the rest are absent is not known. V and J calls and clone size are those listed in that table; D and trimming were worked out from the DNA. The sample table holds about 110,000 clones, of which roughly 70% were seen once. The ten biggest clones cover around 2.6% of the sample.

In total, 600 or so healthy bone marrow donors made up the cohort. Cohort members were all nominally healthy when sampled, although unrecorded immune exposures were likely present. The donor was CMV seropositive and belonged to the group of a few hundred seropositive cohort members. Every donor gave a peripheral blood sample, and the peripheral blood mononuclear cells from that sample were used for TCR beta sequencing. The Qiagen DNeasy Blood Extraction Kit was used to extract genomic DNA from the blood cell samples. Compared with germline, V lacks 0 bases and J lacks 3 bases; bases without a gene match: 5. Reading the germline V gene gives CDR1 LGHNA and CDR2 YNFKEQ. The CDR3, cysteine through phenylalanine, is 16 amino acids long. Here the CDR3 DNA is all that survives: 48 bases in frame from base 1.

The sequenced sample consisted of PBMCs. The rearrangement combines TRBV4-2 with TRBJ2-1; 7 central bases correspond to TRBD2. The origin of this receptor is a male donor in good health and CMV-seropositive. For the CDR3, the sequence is CASSQDLGGGYNEQFF. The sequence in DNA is TGTGCCAGCAGCCAAGATTTGGGCGGGGGCTACAATGAGCAGTTCTTC.